The 27 T cell receptor beta chains below come from one sample, sequenced in a study of T cell repertoires in Merkel cell carcinoma. TCRdb's copy holds only in-frame clones and misses some; the assay was immunoSEQ multiplex PCR. The sample holds fewer than 15,000 clones, roughly 72% seen once. The sample comprised tumor tissue. These receptors were collected from an adult with Merkel cell carcinoma.

The chain employs TRBV6-1 and TRBJ1-3; D perhaps matches TRBD1 (5 bases). With 4 bases removed from V and 0 bases from J, the gap between germline ends came to 13 bases. This CDR3 spans 16 amino acids. The germline gives CDR1 MNHNS, CDR2 SASEGT. In DNA, the CDR3 is TGTGCCAGCAGTGTCCGACAGTCCCTCTCTGGAAACACCATATATTTT. Translating gives CASSVRQSLSGNTIYF.

The CDR3 loop is CAISEWLGTSGRADTQYF. The CDR3 bases are TGTGCCATCAGTGAATGGTTAGGGACTAGCGGGAGGGCAGATACGCAGTATTTT. The chain links TRBV10-3 to TRBJ2-3, with 16 bases that match TRBD2. There are 18 residues in the CDR3. Germline V CDR1 and CDR2: ENHRY, SYGVKD. The V gene end was trimmed by 3 bases and the J gene end by 4 bases; junction bases not matched to a gene: 7.

The chain carries TRBV7-3 and TRBJ1-1, with a possible D match to TRBD1 (5 bases). The CDR3 is 13 amino acids. Trimming removed 6 bases from V and 1 base from J, with 9 bases in between. Germline CDR1 is SGHTA and CDR2 is FQGTGA. CDR3 in amino acids: CASSNGGNTEAFF. The CDR3 coding sequence is TGTGCCAGCAGTAATGGGGGGAACACTGAAGCTTTCTTT.

This chain connects TRBV2 to TRBJ1-3; D is undetermined. The CDR3 contains 15 residues. Germline V gene lookup returns CDR1 SNHLY and CDR2 FYNNEI. V was clipped by 5 bases and J by 1 base, with 12 bases between them. The CDR3 sequence: CASSPTPVSGNTIYF. The CDR3 nucleotides read TGTGCCAGCAGTCCGACCCCCGTTTCTGGAAACACCATATATTTT.

The chain employs TRBV3-1 (or the pseudogene TRBV3-2) and TRBJ2-7; D remains unclear. This CDR3 contains 16 residues. The germline V gene has CDR1 LGHDT and CDR2 YNNKEL (reference sequence). With 2 bases removed from V and 1 base from J, the gap between germline ends came to 15 bases. The CDR3 loop is CASSQQEPGPSYEQYF. The CDR3 DNA sequence: TGTGCCAGCAGCCAACAAGAGCCGGGCCCGTCCTACGAGCAGTACTTC.

DNA of the CDR3: TGTGCCAGCTCACCTTTAGACACTGAAGCTTTCTTT. It encodes CASSPLDTEAFF. The V and J genes are TRBV18 and TRBJ1-1; no clear D gene. CDR1 and CDR2 (germline): KGHSH, LQKENI. The CDR3 covers 12 residues. The V end lost 3 bases, the J end lost 3 bases, and 5 bases lay between the germline ends.

This clone was recorded only once. The rearrangement uses TRBV18 and TRBJ2-3; D is unresolved. The CDR3 totals 13 residues. V gave up 6 bases and J gave up 3 bases, with 10 bases separating them. CDR1 and CDR2 from the germline V gene are KGHSH and LQKENI. The CDR3 nucleotides are TGTGCCAGCTCCCCTTCTCTTACAGATACGCAGTATTTT. Residues: CASSPSLTDTQYF.

The rearrangement joins TRBV29-1 to TRBJ2-3; weak D call: TRBD1 (5 bases). Germline CDR1 is SQVTM and CDR2 is ANQGSEA. The CDR3 spans 12 residues. V shed 7 bases and J shed 2 bases, with 10 bases lying between them. DNA for the CDR3: TGCAGCGCCGACAGAGACACAGATACGCAGTATTTT. Protein sequence: CSADRDTDTQYF.

This chain joins TRBV9 and TRBJ1-6; 7 nucleotides match TRBD1. Per the germline V gene, CDR1 is SGDLS and CDR2 is YYNGEE. The CDR3 is made up of 17 amino acids. V dropped 0 bases and J dropped 3; count of bases not matched to a gene: 6. The CDR3 loop is CASSVDGPGGYNSPLHF. In DNA form, the CDR3 reads TGTGCCAGCAGCGTAGACGGTCCAGGGGGCTATAATTCACCCCTCCACTTT.

The rearrangement joins TRBV28 to TRBJ1-1; D not certain. The CDR3 is 11 residues long. V was trimmed by 3 bases and J by 10 bases, leaving 9 bases between them. CDR1 is MDHEN and CDR2 is SYDVKM in the germline V gene. The CDR3 is CASSFLGRAFF. CDR3 DNA: TGTGCCAGCAGTTTTTTAGGGCGAGCTTTCTTT.

This sequence joins TRBV6-2 or TRBV6-3 and TRBJ1-6; the match to TRBD1 covers 7 bases. The CDR3 sequence is 20 residues long. CDR1 and CDR2 from the germline V gene are MNHEY and SVGEGT. The V and J ends lost 5 bases and 8 bases, in that order; junction bases with no gene match: 24. As DNA, the CDR3 is TGTGCCAGCAGTCCCCGGACAGGCAAAGTCAGGGTCAGTCGGGATTCACCCCTCCACTTT. Encoded protein: CASSPRTGKVRVSRDSPLHF.

V usage is TRBV9 and J usage is TRBJ2-3, with no clear D. CDR1 and CDR2 (germline): SGDLS, YYNGEE. V was trimmed by 1 base and J by 4 bases, leaving 7 bases between them. This CDR3 spans 13 amino acids. CDR3 in DNA: TGTGCCAGCAGCGTAAGTAACCCAGATACGCAGTATTTT. Its protein product is CASSVSNPDTQYF.

The gene calls are TRBV13 and TRBJ2-7; D gene ambiguous. CDR1 is PRHDT, CDR2 FYEKMQ, per germline (reference sequence). There are 15 residues in the CDR3. V dropped 5 bases and J dropped 0 bases, with 14 bases sitting between them. In nucleotides, the CDR3 is TGTGCCAGCAGCCCTGGCAGCACATTCTCCTACGAGCAGTACTTC. It yields the protein CASSPGSTFSYEQYF.

The chain uses TRBV9 and TRBJ1-3; D unclear. Germline assignment: CDR1 SGDLS and CDR2 YYNGEE. The CDR3 length is 15 residues. Between the trimmed V and J ends, which lost 0 bases and 9 bases, there was a span of 16 bases. The CDR3 DNA follows: TGTGCCAGCAGCGTAGAGAGTCTTTCCCGTTCCACCATATATTTT. Residues: CASSVESLSRSTIYF.

V is TRBV7-2 and J is TRBJ2-3; D is unclear. The CDR3 runs to 12 residues. Between the trimmed V and J ends, which lost 0 bases and 7 bases, there was a span of 5 bases. Germline CDR1 SGHTA, CDR2 FQGNSA. CDR3 coding DNA: TGTGCCAGCAGCTTAGCCACTCATACGCAGTATTTT. Protein sequence: CASSLATHTQYF.

The chain employs TRBV19 and TRBJ2-2; 16 bases align to TRBD2. J gave up 3 bases and V 9 bases, and 7 bases lay outside the gene matches. The germline CDR1 and CDR2 sequences are LNHDA and SQIVND (reference sequence). This CDR3 contains 17 residues. The DNA of the CDR3 is TGTGCCAGCGGGACTAGCGGGAGGGCCAAGGACACCGGGGAGCTGTTTTTT. The encoded protein is CASGTSGRAKDTGELFF.

The chain has TRBV19 and TRBJ2-1; 10 bases are a match to TRBD2. This CDR3 is 15 amino acids long. Unmatched junction bases numbered 7, after V lost 5 bases and J lost 6 bases. CDR1 and CDR2 (germline): LNHDA, SQIVND (reference sequence). CDR3 sequence reads: CASSQSGGAFNEQFF. The CDR3, as DNA: TGTGCCAGTAGTCAGAGCGGGGGGGCCTTCAATGAGCAGTTCTTC.

This chain uses TRBV14 with TRBJ2-7; no clear D gene. V was cut by 0 bases and J by 1 base, with 10 bases left in between. The germline gives CDR1 SGHDN, CDR2 FVKESK. CDR3 length: 15 amino acids. For the CDR3, the DNA is TGTGCCAGCAGCCAAGATCCCGGGTTTTCCTACGAGCAGTACTTC. Amino acids: CASSQDPGFSYEQYF. Full variable domain (rest looked up from reference TRBV14 and TRBJ2-7): EAGVTQFPSHSVIEKGQTVTLRCDPISGHDNLYWYRRVMGKEIKFLLHFVKESKQDESGMPNNRFLAERTGGTYSTLKVQPAELEDSGVYFCASSQDPGFSYEQYFGPGTRLTVT.

This sequence joins TRBV7-2 and TRBJ1-1; the D is unclear. CDR1 and CDR2 (germline): SGHTA, FQGNSA. There are 14 residues in the CDR3. With 7 bases removed from V and 0 bases from J, the gap between germline ends came to 12 bases. The CDR3 DNA sequence: TGTGCCAGCACCTTGGGTAGGATGAACACTGAAGCTTTCTTT. Translating it yields CASTLGRMNTEAFF.

This clone was seen a single time. The genes are TRBV28 and TRBJ1-2; the D is unclear. V lost 2 bases to trimming and J lost 8 bases, with 18 bases between them. The germline gives CDR1 MDHEN, CDR2 SYDVKM. This CDR3 is built from 15 residues. The DNA for the CDR3 is TGTGCCAGCAGTTTAAGGAAGGTTTCGGCGAAAGGCTACACCTTC. Its translation is CASSLRKVSAKGYTF.

The chain is built from TRBV5-5 and TRBJ1-4; D unclear. Germline assignment: CDR1 SGHKS and CDR2 YYEKEE (reference sequence). This CDR3 region has 14 residues. The V end lost 4 bases, the J end lost 8 bases, and 15 bases lay between the germline ends. The chain's CDR3 is CASSLTRLTEKLFF. Here the CDR3 DNA reads TGTGCCAGCAGCCTGACACGGCTGACGGAAAAACTGTTTTTT.

The rearrangement joins TRBV19 to TRBJ1-6, with unresolved D. Germline CDR1 and CDR2: LNHDA and SQIVND (reference sequence). Deletions cut 4 bases from V and 8 bases from J, with 6 bases between. This CDR3 is 12 amino acids long. The CDR3 loop reads CASSSRDSPLHF. The CDR3 DNA reads as TGTGCCAGTAGTAGCCGGGATTCACCCCTCCACTTT. The whole variable domain, remainder taken from reference TRBV19 and TRBJ1-6, is DGGITQSPKYLFRKEGQNVTLSCEQNLNHDAMYWYRQDPGQGLRLIYYSQIVNDFQKGDIAEGYSVSREKKESFPLTVTSAQKNPTAFYLCASSSRDSPLHFGNGTRLTVT.

This clone is labeled medium-sized. CDR3 in amino acids: CASSVPTPRSGNTIYF. The CDR3 DNA is TGTGCCAGTAGTGTTCCTACACCTCGCTCTGGAAACACCATATATTTT. The gene calls are TRBV19 and TRBJ1-3, with D unresolved. The V end lost 5 bases, the J end lost 0 bases, and 14 bases lay between the germline ends. The V gene's germline CDR1 is LNHDA and CDR2 SQIVND (reference sequence). The CDR3 spans 16 residues.

The rearrangement joins TRBV4-2 to TRBJ1-5; perhaps TRBD1 as D (6 bases). Germline V CDR1 and CDR2: LGHNA, YNFKEQ. This CDR3 spans 16 amino acids. The V end was cut by 3 bases, the J end by 5 bases, with 17 bases between. The CDR3 spells CASSQGSGQGHQPQHF. The DNA of the CDR3 is TGTGCCAGCAGCCAGGGGAGCGGCCAGGGGCATCAGCCCCAGCATTTT.

The V gene is TRBV5-1, the J gene TRBJ2-1, with 7 bases aligning to TRBD1. V lost 0 bases, J lost 2 bases, and 2 bases stayed unmatched. Germline CDR1 and CDR2: SGHRS and YFSETQ. This CDR3 comprises 15 residues. The CDR3 spells CASSLGQGPYNEQFF. In nucleotides, the CDR3 is TGCGCCAGCAGCTTGGGACAGGGACCCTACAATGAGCAGTTCTTC.

CDR3 sequence (DNA): TGCGCCAGCAGCTCGGGGGCGTCGGGCACAGATACGCAGTATTTT. As protein: CASSSGASGTDTQYF. The chain carries TRBV5-1 and TRBJ2-3; tentatively, D is TRBD1 or TRBD2 (6 bases each). The germline V and J ends were trimmed by 3 bases and 1 base, with 12 bases remaining between them. The CDR3 length is 15 residues. Germline V CDR1 and CDR2: SGHRS, YFSETQ.

The chain joins TRBV5-1 to TRBJ2-4; D remains ambiguous. This CDR3 is 13 amino acids long. Per germline, CDR1 SGHRS and CDR2 YFSETQ. Trimming pared 5 bases from V and 6 bases from J, leaving 12 bases between. The CDR3 DNA is TGCGCCAGCAGGTACAGTTCCACAAACATTCAGTACTTC. The encoded protein is CASRYSSTNIQYF.